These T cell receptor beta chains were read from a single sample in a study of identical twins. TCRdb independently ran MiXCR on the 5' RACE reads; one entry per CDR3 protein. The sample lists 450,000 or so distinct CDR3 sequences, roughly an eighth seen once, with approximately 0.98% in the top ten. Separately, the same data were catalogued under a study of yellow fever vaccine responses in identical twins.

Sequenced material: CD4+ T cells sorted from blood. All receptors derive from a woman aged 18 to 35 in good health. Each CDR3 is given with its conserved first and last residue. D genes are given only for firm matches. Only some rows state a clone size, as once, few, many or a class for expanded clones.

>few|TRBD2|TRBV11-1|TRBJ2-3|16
TGTGCCAGCAGCTCTTCGGGGCGGGGAGGGACAGATACGCAGTATTTT
CASSSSGRGGTDTQYF
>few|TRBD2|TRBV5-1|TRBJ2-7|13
TGCGCCAGCAGCGGTCAGCGGGGTTACGAGCAGTACTTC
CASSGQRGYEQYF
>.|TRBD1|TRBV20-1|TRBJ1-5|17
TGCAGTGCTAGAGGGGTCCGGACAGGGGTAGGCAATCAGCCCCAGCATTTT
CSARGVRTGVGNQPQHF
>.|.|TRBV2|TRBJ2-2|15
TGTGCCAGCTCCCGCGATCTTATTAACACCGGGGAGCTGTTTTTT
CASSRDLINTGELFF
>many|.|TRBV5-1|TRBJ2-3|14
TGCGCCAGCAGCTTGGCGACAGCCACAGATACGCAGTATTTT
CASSLATATDTQYF
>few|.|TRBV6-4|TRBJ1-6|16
TGTGCCAGCAGTCAGTTGGGCCGGGACGGTAATTCACCCCTCCACTTT
CASSQLGRDGNSPLHF
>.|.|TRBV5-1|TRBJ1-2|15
TGCGCCAGCAGCCCGGGGGTCCTCTCTAACTATGGCTACACCTTC
CASSPGVLSNYGYTF
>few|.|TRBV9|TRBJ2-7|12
TGTGCCAGCAGCGACGATAACTACGAGCAGTACTTC
CASSDDNYEQYF
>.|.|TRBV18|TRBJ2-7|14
TGTGCCAGCTCACCGCGGGACACGGACTACGAGCAGTACTTC
CASSPRDTDYEQYF
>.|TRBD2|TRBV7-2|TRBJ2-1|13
TGTGCCAGCAGCTTAGTTCAGCGGGGCGAGCAGTTCTTC
CASSLVQRGEQFF
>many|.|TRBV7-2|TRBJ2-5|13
TGTGCCAGCAGCCGACGGGGGCAAGAGACCCAGTACTTC
CASSRRGQETQYF
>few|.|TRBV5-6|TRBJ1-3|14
TGTGCCAGCAGCCCCCTGACTCAACGGAACACCATATATTTT
CASSPLTQRNTIYF
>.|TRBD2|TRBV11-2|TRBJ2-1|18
TGTGCCAGCAGCTTAAGGACTAGTTTTGGCAAGGGAAGCAATGAGCAGTTCTTC
CASSLRTSFGKGSNEQFF
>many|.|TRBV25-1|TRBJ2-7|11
TGTGCCAGCAGTGGCCACTACGAGCAGTACTTC
CASSGHYEQYF
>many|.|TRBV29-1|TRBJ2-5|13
TGCAGCGTCCGACACCTGTTTCAAGAGACCCAGTACTTC
CSVRHLFQETQYF
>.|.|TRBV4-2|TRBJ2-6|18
TGTGCCAGCAGCCTAAGAATCTCAGGGACCTCTGGGGCCAACGTCCTGACTTTC
CASSLRISGTSGANVLTF
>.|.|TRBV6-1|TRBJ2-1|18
TGTGCCAGCGCAACTCCAGGAAACCAGGGCAGTGTGGGCAATGAGCAGTTCTTC
CASATPGNQGSVGNEQFF
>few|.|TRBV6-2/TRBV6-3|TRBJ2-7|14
TGTGCCAGCAGAACAGGATTTGGAACCTACGAGCAGTACTTC
CASRTGFGTYEQYF
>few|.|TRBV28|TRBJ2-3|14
TGTGCCAGCAGTTTATTCCCAGGGGCACATACGCAGTATTTT
CASSLFPGAHTQYF
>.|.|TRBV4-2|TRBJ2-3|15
TGTGCCAGCAGCCCAGGGGTTCCCAGCACAGATACGCAGTATTTT
CASSPGVPSTDTQYF
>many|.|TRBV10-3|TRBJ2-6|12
TGTGCCATCTTCGGGACGCCGGACGTCCTGACTTTC
CAIFGTPDVLTF
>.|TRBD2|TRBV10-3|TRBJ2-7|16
TGTGCCATCAGGGTTGGCGGGGGGGGATCCTCTGGAGAGCAGTACTTC
CAIRVGGGGSSGEQYF
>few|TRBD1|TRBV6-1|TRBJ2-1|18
TGTGCCAGCGCCGGACAGGGGGCTACTAGCGGACTGTACAATGAGCAGTTCTTC
CASAGQGATSGLYNEQFF
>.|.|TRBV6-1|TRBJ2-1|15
TGTGCCAGCAGCCCGAGAGCAGCGTCCTACAATGAGCAGTTCTTC
CASSPRAASYNEQFF
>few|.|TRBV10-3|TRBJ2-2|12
TGTGCCATCAGGGGGACCACCGGGGAGCTGTTTTTT
CAIRGTTGELFF
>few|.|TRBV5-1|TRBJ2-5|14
TGCGCCAGCAGCTTGGCAGTGGGGTCAGAGACCCAGTACTTC
CASSLAVGSETQYF
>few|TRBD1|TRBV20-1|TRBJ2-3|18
TGCAGTGCTAGACTTCTTCCAAGGGGGCGCCGAGGCACAGATACGCAGTATTTT
CSARLLPRGRRGTDTQYF
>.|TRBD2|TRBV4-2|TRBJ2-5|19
TGTGCCAGCAGCCAAGTCTTCTGGCCTCTAGCGGGAGGAGGAGAGACCCAGTACTTC
CASSQVFWPLAGGGETQYF
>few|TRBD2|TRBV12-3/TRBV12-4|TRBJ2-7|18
TGTGCCAGCAGTTTAGGAACCGGACTAGCGGTGAGCTCCTACGAGCAGTACTTC
CASSLGTGLAVSSYEQYF
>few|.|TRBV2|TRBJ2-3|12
TGTGCCAGCAGATCCTTTGGAGATACGCAGTATTTT
CASRSFGDTQYF
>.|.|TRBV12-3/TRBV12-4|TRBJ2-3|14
TGTGCCAGCACTGGTGAGGCCAGCACAGATACGCAGTATTTT
CASTGEASTDTQYF
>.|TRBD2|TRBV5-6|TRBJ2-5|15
TGTGCCAGCAGCTTAGTGACTAGCGCTCAAGAGACCCAGTACTTC
CASSLVTSAQETQYF
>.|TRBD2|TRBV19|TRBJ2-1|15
TGTGCCAGTAGCTCTAGCGGGAGAACTTACAATGAGCAGTTCTTC
CASSSSGRTYNEQFF
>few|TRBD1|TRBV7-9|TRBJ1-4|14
TGTGCCAGCAGCAGGACAGGGGCTAATGAAAAACTGTTTTTT
CASSRTGANEKLFF
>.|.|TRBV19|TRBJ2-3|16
TGTGCCAGTAGTAACCCCGGGACTCCTACTACAGATACGCAGTATTTT
CASSNPGTPTTDTQYF
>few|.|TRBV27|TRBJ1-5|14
TGTGCCAGCAGTGGGGCAGGGGATAAGCAGCCCCAGCATTTT
CASSGAGDKQPQHF
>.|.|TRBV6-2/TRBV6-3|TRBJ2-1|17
TGTGCCAGCAGCGATGGCGTTCGGCAGACGAAAAAAAATGAGCAGTTCTTC
CASSDGVRQTKKNEQFF
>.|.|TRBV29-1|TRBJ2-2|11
TGCAGCGCTGGTAGTGGCGGGGAGCTGTTTTTT
CSAGSGGELFF
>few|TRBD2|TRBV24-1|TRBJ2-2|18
TGTGCCACCAGTGATCCCGGACTAGCGGGCGAGAACACCGGGGAGCTGTTTTTT
CATSDPGLAGENTGELFF
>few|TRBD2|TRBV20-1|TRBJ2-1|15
TGCAGTGCTCCCCCCATCCTAGCGGGGGCCAATGAGCAGTTCTTC
CSAPPILAGANEQFF
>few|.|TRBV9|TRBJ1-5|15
TGTGCCAGCAGCGTAGACACACGTAGCAATCAGCCCCAGCATTTT
CASSVDTRSNQPQHF
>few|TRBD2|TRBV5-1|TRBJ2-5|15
TGCGCCAGCAGCTTGTCTCTAGCGGGACCAGAGACCCAGTACTTC
CASSLSLAGPETQYF
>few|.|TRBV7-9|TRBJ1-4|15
TGTGCCAGCAGCTTAGAGAACAGGGCTAATGAAAAACTGTTTTTT
CASSLENRANEKLFF
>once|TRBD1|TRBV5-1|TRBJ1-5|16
TGCGCCAGCAGCAAAGGACAGGGGGGAGGCAATCAGCCCCAGCATTTT
CASSKGQGGGNQPQHF
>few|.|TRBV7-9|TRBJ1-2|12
TGTGCCAGCAGCTTCGAGAGCTATGGCTACACCTTC
CASSFESYGYTF
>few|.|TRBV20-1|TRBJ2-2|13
TGCAGTGCTAGAGAGTCAGGGGACGGGGAGCTGTTTTTT
CSARESGDGELFF
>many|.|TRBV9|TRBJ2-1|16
TGTGCCAGCAGCGTAGACCCCCGCGGGGAAGACAATGAGCAGTTCTTC
CASSVDPRGEDNEQFF
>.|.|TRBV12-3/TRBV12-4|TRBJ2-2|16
TGTGCCAGCAGGGTTCGGGCTAGCAGGAACACCGGGGAGCTGTTTTTT
CASRVRASRNTGELFF